At least ten counts were recorded for the clone carrying this T cell receptor (beta chain). This entry comes from a study of response to subunit inactivated influenza vaccine. Trimming pared 0 bases from V and 1 base from J, leaving 7 bases between. The CDR3 has 15 amino acids. CDR1 is LGHNA and CDR2 is YSLEER in the germline V gene. TCRdb ran MiXCR on the RT-PCR reads and lists one entry per CDR3 protein. The data show approximately 250,000 distinct CDR3 sequences, approximately 12% seen once. Sample: non-naive T cells sorted from PBMCs, taken about 14 days before vaccination. This receptor was taken from a man aged 50 or older who received an inactivated influenza vaccine. J is TRBJ1-3 and V is TRBV4-3; D not resolved. CDR3: CASSQEAASGNTIYF. The CDR3, as DNA: TGCGCCAGCAGCCAAGAGGCGGCGTCTGGAAACACCATATATTTT.